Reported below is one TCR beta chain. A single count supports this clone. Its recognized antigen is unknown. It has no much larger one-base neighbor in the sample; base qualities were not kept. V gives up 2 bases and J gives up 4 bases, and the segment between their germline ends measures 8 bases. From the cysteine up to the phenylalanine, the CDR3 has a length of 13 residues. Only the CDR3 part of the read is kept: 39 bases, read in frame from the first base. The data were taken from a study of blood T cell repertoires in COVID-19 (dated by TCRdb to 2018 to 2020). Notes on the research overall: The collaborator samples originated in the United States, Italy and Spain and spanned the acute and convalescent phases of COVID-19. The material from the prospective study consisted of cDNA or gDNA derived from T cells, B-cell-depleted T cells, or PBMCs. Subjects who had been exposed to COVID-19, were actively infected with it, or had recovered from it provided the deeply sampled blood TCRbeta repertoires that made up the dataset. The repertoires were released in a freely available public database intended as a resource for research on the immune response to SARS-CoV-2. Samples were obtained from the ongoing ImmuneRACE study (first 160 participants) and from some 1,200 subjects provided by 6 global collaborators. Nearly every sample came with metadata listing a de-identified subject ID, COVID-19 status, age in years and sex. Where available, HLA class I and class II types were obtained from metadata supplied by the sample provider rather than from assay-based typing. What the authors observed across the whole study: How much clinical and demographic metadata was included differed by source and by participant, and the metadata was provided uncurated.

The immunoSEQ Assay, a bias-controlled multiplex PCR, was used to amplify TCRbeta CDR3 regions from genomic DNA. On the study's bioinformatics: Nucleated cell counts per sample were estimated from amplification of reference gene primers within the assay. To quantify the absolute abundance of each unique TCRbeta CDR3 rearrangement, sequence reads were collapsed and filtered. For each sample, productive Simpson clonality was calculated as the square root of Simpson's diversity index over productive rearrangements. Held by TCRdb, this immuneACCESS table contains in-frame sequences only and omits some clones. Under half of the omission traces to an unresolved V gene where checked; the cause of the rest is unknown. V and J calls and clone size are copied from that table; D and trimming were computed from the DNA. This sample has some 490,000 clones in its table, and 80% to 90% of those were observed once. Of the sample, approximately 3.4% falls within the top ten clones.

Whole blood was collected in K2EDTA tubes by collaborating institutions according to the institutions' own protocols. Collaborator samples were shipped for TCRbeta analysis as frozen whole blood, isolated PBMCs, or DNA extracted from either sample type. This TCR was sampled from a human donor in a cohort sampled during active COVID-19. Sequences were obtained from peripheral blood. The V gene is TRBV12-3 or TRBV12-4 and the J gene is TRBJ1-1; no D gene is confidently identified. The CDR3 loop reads CASSLQATTEAFF. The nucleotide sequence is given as TGTGCCAGCAGTTTACAGGCGACCACTGAAGCTTTCTTT.